Listed here is a single T cell receptor (beta chain). As yet, its antigen is unknown. RNA extraction was followed by reverse transcription into cDNA, which acted as the sequencing template. Assay used: immunoSEQ multiplex PCR; TCRdb lists only in-frame clones, some missing. The data show 130,000 to 150,000 clones, less than 65% seen once. This record comes from a study of CD8+ T cells in alopecia areata. The authors sorted CD4+ and CD8+ T cells from PBMCs. Points from the study as a whole: Sequences from scalp samples also cover resident alphabeta T cells of normal skin. Relative to mice, TCR sharing across patients was less clear, a difference possibly HLA-related. Clonality in lesional scalp, especially alopecia totalis/universalis, exceeded that of normal scalp.

Trimming removed 0 bases at V and 6 bases at J, with 9 bases between. The CDR3 runs to 13 residues. Looked up from germline, CDR1 is SGHNT and CDR2 is YYREEE (reference sequence). This sequence was found in a human donor in good health. Sequences were obtained from CD8+ T cells sorted from blood. The chain carries TRBV5-4 and TRBJ1-2, with D unclear. The DNA of the CDR3 is TGTGCCAGCAGCTTGGGCCCTTCGGATGGCTACACCTTC. Translated, it gives CASSLGPSDGYTF.